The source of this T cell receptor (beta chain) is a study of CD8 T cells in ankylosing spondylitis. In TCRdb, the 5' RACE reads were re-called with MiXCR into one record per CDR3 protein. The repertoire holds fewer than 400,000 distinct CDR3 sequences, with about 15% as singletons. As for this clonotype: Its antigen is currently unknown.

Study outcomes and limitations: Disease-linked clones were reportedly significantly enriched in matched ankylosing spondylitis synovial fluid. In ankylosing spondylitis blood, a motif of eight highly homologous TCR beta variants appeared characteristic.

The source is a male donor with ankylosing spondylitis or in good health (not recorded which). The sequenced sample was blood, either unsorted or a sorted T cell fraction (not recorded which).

CDR3 nucleotides: TGCAGCGCAGGGACAGGCTCCTACGAGCAGTACTTC. As protein: CSAGTGSYEQYF. The chain uses TRBV29-1 and TRBJ2-7; 8 nucleotides agree with TRBD1. The CDR3 has 12 amino acids. CDR1 is SQVTM, CDR2 ANQGSEA, per germline. The trim removed 7 bases at V and 0 bases at J, leaving 2 bases unmatched.